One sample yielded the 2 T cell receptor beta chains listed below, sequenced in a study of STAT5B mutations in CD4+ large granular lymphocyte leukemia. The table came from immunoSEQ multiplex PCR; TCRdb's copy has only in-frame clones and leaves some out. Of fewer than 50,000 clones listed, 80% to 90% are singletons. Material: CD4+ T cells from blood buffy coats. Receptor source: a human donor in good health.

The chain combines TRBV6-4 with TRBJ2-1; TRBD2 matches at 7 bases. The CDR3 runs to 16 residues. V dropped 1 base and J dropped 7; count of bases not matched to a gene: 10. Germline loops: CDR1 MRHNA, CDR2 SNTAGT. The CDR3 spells CASSDFNNGRSNEQFF. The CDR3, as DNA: TGTGCCAGCAGTGACTTTAACAACGGGAGGAGTAATGAGCAGTTCTTC.

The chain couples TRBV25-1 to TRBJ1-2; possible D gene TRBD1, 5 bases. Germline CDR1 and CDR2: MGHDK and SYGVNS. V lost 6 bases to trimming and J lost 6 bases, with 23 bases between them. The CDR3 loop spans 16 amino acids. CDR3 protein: CASRDPSGGGGDGYTF. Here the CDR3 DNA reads TGTGCCAGCAGGGATCCCAGTGGGGGAGGAGGAGATGGCTACACCTTC.